This record covers a single TCR beta chain. Its antigen is not known. The donors, all of them Caucasian adults, lived in Nashville, Tennessee. CD4+ cells were split into CD45RA+ naive and CD45RA-negative memory subsets. This record belongs to a study of shared clonotypes between healthy human individuals. Study-wide findings and caveats: Relative to memory subsets, naive subsets generally showed larger estimated richness. Among donors, the sharing of clonotypes was expected to be influenced by sequencing depth.

Only in-frame clones appear in the TCRdb table, and some are missing; sequencing was by immunoSEQ multiplex PCR. The sample lists more than 200,000 clones; 50% to 75% were seen once. This CDR3 comprises 12 residues. CDR1 is SGHRS and CDR2 is YFSETQ in the germline V gene. The V end lost 0 bases, the J end lost 7 bases, and 8 bases lay between the germline ends. Sequencing was done on a sample of memory CD4+ T cells sorted from blood. Subset in this sample: CD45RA-negative fraction. The TCR was taken from a man aged 25 to 45 in good health. The chain links TRBV5-1 to TRBJ2-7; D remains unclear. CDR3 DNA sequence: TGCGCCAGCAGCTTGGCCTTGACGGAGCAGTACTTC. Its protein product is CASSLALTEQYF.